Listed below are T cell receptor beta chains from one sample, sequenced in a study of cytomegalovirus exposure and HLA in healthy donors. Profiled with immunoSEQ multiplex PCR; TCRdb holds only in-frame clones, not every one. This sample's clone table lists approximately 210,000 clones. Sample: PBMCs. The receptor set was obtained from a woman in her 30s in good health and CMV-seropositive. CDR3s include the opening cysteine and the closing phenylalanine or tryptophan. D genes are given only for firm matches.

d_call	v_call	j_call	cdr3_nt	cdr3_aa
TRBD1	TRBV27	TRBJ2-1	TGTGCCAGCAGTCCAGCAGGGGGTTCGTCCTACAATGAGCAGTTCTTC	CASSPAGGSSYNEQFF
TRBD2	TRBV7-8	TRBJ2-1	TGTGCCAGCAGCGCGAGACTAGCGGGGGCCGCTTACAATGAGCAGTTCTTC	CASSARLAGAAYNEQFF
TRBD1	TRBV29-1	TRBJ2-3	TGCAGCGCTTCGACAGGGGATTTCACAGATACGCAGTATTTT	CSASTGDFTDTQYF
.	TRBV2	TRBJ1-5	TGTGCCAGCAGCTATAGCAATCAGCCCCAGCATTTT	CASSYSNQPQHF
TRBD1	TRBV27	TRBJ2-1	TGTGCCAGCAGTTTTTTCGGGACAGGGATCTACAATGAGCAGTTCTTC	CASSFFGTGIYNEQFF
TRBD2	TRBV19	TRBJ2-2	TGTGCCAGTAGCACCGAAGGACTAGCGGAGAACACCGGGGAGCTGTTTTTT	CASSTEGLAENTGELFF
TRBD1	TRBV27	TRBJ2-6	TGTGCCAGCAGTAAGGGACAGGGAGAAGGAAGCTCTGGGGCCAACGTCCTGACTTTC	CASSKGQGEGSSGANVLTF
.	TRBV7-9	TRBJ2-7	TGTGCCAGCAGCTCCCCGAGCGGACCGTATTACGAGCAGTACTTC	CASSSPSGPYYEQYF
.	TRBV6-5	TRBJ2-4	TGTGCCAGCAGGCCTGGGGAGCTAGCCAAAAACATTCAGTACTTC	CASRPGELAKNIQYF
.	TRBV28	TRBJ1-2	TGTGCCAGCACCTTGGACAGATCCCCCGCTGGCTACACCTTC	CASTLDRSPAGYTF
TRBD2	TRBV5-1	TRBJ2-7	TGCGCCAGCAGCCCCCATTTCGGGGAGGGTTCTTACGAGCAGTACTTC	CASSPHFGEGSYEQYF
.	TRBV28	TRBJ1-1	TGTGCCAGCCTTCTACCCCAAAACACTGAAGCTTTCTTT	CASLLPQNTEAFF
.	TRBV30	TRBJ2-7	TGTGCCTGGAGTGTAGTTCTGGGCCACAACTACGAGCAGTACTTC	CAWSVVLGHNYEQYF
.	TRBV12-5	TRBJ1-1	TGTGCTAGTGGTTTGGTACAAGGGAGGCAGAATGAAGCTTTCTTT	CASGLVQGRQNEAFF
TRBD2	TRBV5-6	TRBJ2-3	TGTGCCAGCAGCCGACGACTAGCGGGGGCTAGCACAGATACGCAGTATTTT	CASSRRLAGASTDTQYF